This T cell receptor beta chain was identified in a study of shared clonotypes between healthy human individuals (dated by TCRdb to 2018 to 2021). For context, the study as a whole: The cohort comprised a couple of women and a few men aged 18 to 49 years. To estimate repertoire size and how much clonotype sharing occurs between individuals, the study deeply sequenced the blood TCR repertoires of five healthy adults. Libraries were prepared and TCR repertoires were sequenced by different laboratories using diverse techniques, in order to increase sequencing depth and limit assay-specific biases. For each donor, CD4 naive and CD4 memory were each given three plates, CD8 naive was given two plates, and CD8 memory was given one plate. Between about 0.9 and 9 billion PBMCs per donor were obtained by leukapheresis.

Relative to germline, V is 0 bases shorter and J is 4 bases shorter, with 10 bases between their ends. Counted from cysteine to phenylalanine, this CDR3 has 15 amino acids. Only the CDR3 region is kept as DNA, spanning 45 bases read in frame from base 1. CDR1 and CDR2 are drawn from the germline V gene: LGHNA, YSLEER. As for this clone: The antigen this receptor binds is unknown. Base qualities are not recorded, but no much larger clone differs from it by a single base.

Results and caveats for the whole study, not just this receptor: Rarefaction of sorted-subset datasets indicated incomplete sequencing despite the large sequencing depth. Sampling was limited to blood, and TCR repertoires in tissue likely differ from TCR repertoires in blood. Naive subsets generally had larger estimated clonotype richness than memory subsets did. Because the study included a small number of donors, the genetic and exposure-history diversity represented was limited. Compared with non-shared clonotypes, clonotypes shared by all four sorted-subset donors had higher generation probabilities. Approximately 5% of naive CD4, roughly 3.5% of naive CD8, approximately 2.2% of memory CD4, and approximately 0.39% of memory CD8 clonotypes were shared across a few donors. Pairwise subsampling led to the expectation that sequencing depth would affect the degree of clonotype sharing among donors.

The donors were healthy, HIV-negative adults who had no recently reported acute infections or vaccinations. Every donor was a Caucasian adult living in Nashville, Tennessee, USA. CD4+ T cells were enriched by magnetic negative selection, after which naive cells were positively selected on CD45RA and the negative fraction was taken as the memory subset. Blood was collected by leukapheresis, and PBMCs were isolated by Ficoll-Histopaque density gradient centrifugation and then cryopreserved in liquid nitrogen vapor phase. Analytical flow cytometry was used to check the purity and quantity of each magnetically sorted T cell population. Genomic DNA was isolated from every sorted fraction and measured by UV absorbance on a Nanodrop 2000c. Using the deep immunoSEQ assay, multiplex PCR amplified TCR CDR3 regions from genomic DNA. Extracted genomic DNA from each cell subset was spread evenly across all wells of several immunoSEQ 96-well plates, with each plate serving as a replicate. For sorted subsets, roughly 0.2 ug genomic DNA, equal to some 28,000 T cell genomes, was loaded into each replicate PCR. Purified libraries were quantified with a Qubit 3.0 fluorometer, sized on a Bioanalyzer 2100, and re-quantified with the KAPA Library Quantification kit. A separate single-read 150-cycle Illumina NextSeq 550 flow cell was used to sequence each immunoSEQ 96-well plate. The study's processing was this. The immunoSEQ output contained only junctional sequences without quality scores, so filtering could not match that applied to full-length reads. Sequences were annotated with PyIR, a Python wrapper for IgBLAST v1.9, using IMGT germline references to assign V/J genes and CDR3. Any read was removed if the V/J assignment was weak (E-value above 1e-6), the CDR3 was missing, or the read contained stop codons, out-of-frame junctions, or ambiguous translated residues. V3J clonotypes were defined by identical inferred V gene, J gene, and CDR3 amino acid sequence. The percentage overlap between two repertoires was calculated by dividing the number of shared unique clonotypes by the size of the smaller repertoire. RTK rarefaction, the Chao1 estimator, and Recon v2.1 estimates of unobserved clonotypes were used to assess repertoire richness. Generation probabilities for all TCRbeta clonotypes obtained by the gDNA method from a few donors were computed using OLGA. Sourced from immuneACCESS, this table was stored by TCRdb with only in-frame sequences that have V and J called. A share of the clones is absent; for the studies checked, an unresolved V gene accounts for under half, and the remainder has no known explanation. From that table come the V and J calls and clone size; the DNA was used to work out D and trimming. Recorded for this sample are 2.3 million or so clones; approximately 95% of them occurred a single time. The top ten clonotypes cover approximately 0.4% of the sample.

The specimen sequenced was naive CD4+ T cells from PBMCs. Interpreted using the paper, the cell subset or site label stands for: CD45RA+ positively selected. The sequence joins TRBV4-3 to TRBJ1-5, and the D gene may be TRBD1, 5 bases matching. The sequence came from a man in his late teens or twenties in good health. Some clones in this sample may be carry-over from other donors' samples. Here the CDR3 is given as CASSQEWTPNQPQHF. The DNA sequence reads TGCGCCAGCAGCCAAGAGTGGACACCTAATCAGCCCCAGCATTTT.